This T cell receptor (beta chain) comes out of a study of T cells after yellow fever vaccination. Germline V lookup: CDR1 SGHRS, CDR2 YFSETQ. The CDR3 extends over 18 amino acids. Trimming pared 3 bases from V and 6 bases from J, leaving 26 bases between. With regard to this clonotype: Its antigen is currently unknown.

A universal primer site and UMIs were added as TCR cDNA was made by 5'RACE template switching. MiXCR was run by TCRdb on the 5' RACE reads, yielding one entry per CDR3 protein. Among approximately 300,000 distinct CDR3 sequences, about 6.9% were seen once, and the ten largest hold 15% to 20%. Study-level results: Abundant bulk-population clonotypes could contaminate the FACS-sorted repertoires. Most primary-vaccination clones recurred post-booster (roughly 96% CD4, about 87% CD8). A minor fraction of clonotypes spanned both CD4 and CD8 compartments.

This clonotype was obtained from a man aged 18-30 years who received the YFV17D yellow fever vaccine. Sequenced material: PBMCs, taken around 45 days after the first yellow fever vaccination. The rearrangement links TRBV5-1 to TRBJ2-3; possible D gene TRBD2, 6 bases. The DNA for the CDR3 is TGCGCCAGCAGCTCCAGCCCTCGGGGTAGCGGTCTCATGGATACGCAGTATTTT. The encoded protein is CASSSSPRGSGLMDTQYF.